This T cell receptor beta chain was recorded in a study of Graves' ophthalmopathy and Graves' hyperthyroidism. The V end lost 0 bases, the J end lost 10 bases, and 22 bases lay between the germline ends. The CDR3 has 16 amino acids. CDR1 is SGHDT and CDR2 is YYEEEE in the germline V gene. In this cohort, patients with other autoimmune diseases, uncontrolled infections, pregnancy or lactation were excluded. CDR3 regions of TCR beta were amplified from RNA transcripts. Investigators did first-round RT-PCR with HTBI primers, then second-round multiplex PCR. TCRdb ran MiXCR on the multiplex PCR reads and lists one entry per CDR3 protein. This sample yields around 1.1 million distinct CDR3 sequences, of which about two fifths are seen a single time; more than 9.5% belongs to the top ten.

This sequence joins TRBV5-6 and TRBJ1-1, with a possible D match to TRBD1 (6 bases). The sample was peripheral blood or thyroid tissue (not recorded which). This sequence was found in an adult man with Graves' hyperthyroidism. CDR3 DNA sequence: TGTGCCAGCAGCTTGGGTACCTATTACAGGGCCAGTGCAGCTTTCTTT. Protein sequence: CASSLGTYYRASAAFF.